This T cell receptor (beta chain) was profiled in a study of immune heterogeneity within non-small cell lung tumors. Findings and caveats of the study: Some T-cell receptor beta clonotypes occurred at high frequency. These high-frequency clonotypes were largely distinct between individual patients.

At least ten counts were recorded for this clonotype. No antigen is known for it. Bulk tumor genomic DNA (600 ng per sample) served as template. Far-apart biopsies, several per primary tumor, were taken during surgery. Enrolled patients presented with newly diagnosed, previously untreated non-small cell lung cancer and underwent curative surgery. This CDR3 is 14 amino acids long. With 4 bases clipped from V and 9 bases from J, the junction kept 9 bases outside the gene matches. A multiplex PCR containing 32 V primers and 13 J primers was used to amplify TCR beta CDR3. TCRdb re-called the multiplex PCR reads with MiXCR, one entry per CDR3 protein. This sample has tens of thousands of distinct CDR3 sequences, with over 25% found just once.

This receptor was identified in a man in his forties with non-small cell lung cancer. What was sequenced was lung tumor tissue. The chain recombines TRBV12-3 or TRBV12-4 with TRBJ2-1; TRBD2 matches 7 bases. The CDR3 loop is CASSYFGGEGEQFF. In DNA form, the CDR3 reads TGTGCCAGCAGTTACTTTGGTGGGGAGGGTGAGCAGTTCTTC.